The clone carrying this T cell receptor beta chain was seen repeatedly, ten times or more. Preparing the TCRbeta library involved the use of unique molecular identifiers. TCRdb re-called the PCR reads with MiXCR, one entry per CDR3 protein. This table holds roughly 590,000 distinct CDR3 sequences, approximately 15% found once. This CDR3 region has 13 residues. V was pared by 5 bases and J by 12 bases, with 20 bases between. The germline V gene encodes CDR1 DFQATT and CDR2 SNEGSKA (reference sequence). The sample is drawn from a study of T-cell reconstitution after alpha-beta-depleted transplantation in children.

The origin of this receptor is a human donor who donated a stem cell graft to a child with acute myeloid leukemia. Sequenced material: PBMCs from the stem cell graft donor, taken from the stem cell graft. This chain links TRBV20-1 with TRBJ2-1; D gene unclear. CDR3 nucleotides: TGCAGTGCTTCTCGAGAGGTGGAGTTCGGGCAGTTCTTC. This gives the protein CSASREVEFGQFF.